Sequencing of this T cell receptor (beta chain) was carried out in a study of response to subunit inactivated influenza vaccine (dated by TCRdb to 2016 to 2018). Background for the entire study: To follow how T cells responded to a trivalent subunit inactivated influenza vaccine, the researchers relied on deep quantitative profiling of the T cell receptor repertoire. Broader findings and caveats from the paper: The authors suggested that each seasonal influenza vaccination may recruit only a limited number of new T cells.

Remarks on this clonotype: Its antigen is not yet known. Base qualities were left out, and no much larger clone turns up one base away.

From its cysteine to its phenylalanine, the CDR3 spans 18 amino acids. CDR3 DNA only is kept here, 54 bases in frame from base 1. Per the germline V gene, MNHNS is the CDR1 and SASEGT is the CDR2. Here V drops 6 bases and J drops 1 base, and the junction holds 13 bases not matched to any gene. Library preparation employed RT-PCR. Sequenced using an Illumina HiSeq 2500. TCRdb reprocessed the public reads (quality trimming at Q25 with fastp, clone calling with MiXCR) and kept in-frame beta chains. Rows matching on CDR3 protein sequence are summarized as one entry with the most common DNA and genes. The sample table holds hundreds of thousands of distinct CDR3 sequences, of which approximately 14% were seen once. The leading ten clones occupy less than 7% of the sample.

The chain employs TRBV6-1 and TRBJ2-2; 8 junctional bases match TRBD2. The sample was PBMCs from blood, taken roughly 15 days before vaccination. The receptor comes from a man between 50 and 59 years old who received an inactivated influenza vaccine. Donor details come from another sample of the same person, matched by shared clones. The DNA reads TGTGCCAGCAGCCCCCCTTTGTCGGGACTAGGGAACACCGGGGAGCTGTTTTTT. The encoded protein is CASSPPLSGLGNTGELFF.